The 21 T cell receptor beta chains below all came from one sample that was sequenced in a study of cytomegalovirus exposure and HLA in healthy donors. PCR employed 60 Vbeta and 13 Jbeta primers. The assay was immunoSEQ multiplex PCR, and TCRdb's table has in-frame clones only and misses some. The table has about 200,000 clones, approximately 78% seen once. Specimen: PBMCs. The receptor source for this set is a woman aged 35 to 49 in good health and CMV-seronegative.

This clone was seen a handful of times. The rearrangement uses TRBV6-1 and TRBJ1-2, with D perhaps TRBD1 (6 bases). Germline values: CDR1 MNHNS, CDR2 SASEGT. The CDR3 is made up of 15 amino acids. V lost 6 bases to trimming and J lost 0 bases, with 14 bases between them. DNA for the CDR3: TGTGCCAGCAGGCGAGCAGGGGCCACTAACTATGGCTACACCTTC. It yields the protein CASRRAGATNYGYTF.

This clone was counted only a few times. The V gene is TRBV4-2, the J gene TRBJ2-2, with a tentative D call TRBD2 (5 bases). Germline values: CDR1 LGHNA, CDR2 YNFKEQ. V lost 4 bases, J lost 4 bases, and 13 bases lay in between. The CDR3 length is 15 residues. The CDR3 DNA reads as TGTGCCAGCAGCCGCGGGTTGATTGGCACCGGGGAGCTGTTTTTT. Its protein is CASSRGLIGTGELFF.

This chain connects TRBV5-8 to TRBJ2-4, with D possibly being TRBD2 (6 bases). Trimming removed 5 bases from V and 7 bases from J, with 16 bases in between. Germline CDR1 SGHTS, CDR2 YDEGEE. The CDR3 runs 14 residues. The DNA of the CDR3 is TGTGCCAGCAGGCTCACGGGAGCCGCTAACATTCAGTACTTC. It is translated as CASRLTGAANIQYF.

This chain uses TRBV28 with TRBJ2-2, with 8 bases fitting TRBD2. The CDR3 spans 17 residues. V was pared by 4 bases and J by 1 base, with 8 bases of the junction left unmatched. Germline-derived CDR1 and CDR2 are MDHEN and SYDVKM. Here the CDR3 reads CASSSRESGRNTGELFF. In nucleotides, the CDR3 is TGTGCCAGCAGTTCCCGGGAGAGCGGGAGGAACACCGGGGAGCTGTTTTTT.

The chain recombines TRBV28 with TRBJ1-2; tentative D call: TRBD1 (6 bases). Trimming left V 4 bases short and J 8 bases short, with 11 bases between. The germline CDR1 and CDR2 sequences are MDHEN and SYDVKM. The CDR3 is made up of 12 amino acids. In nucleotides, the CDR3 is TGTGCCAGCAGTTCCGGACAGTACGGCTACACCTTC. This encodes CASSSGQYGYTF.

V usage is TRBV18 and J usage is TRBJ1-1; TRBD1 might be the D (5 bases). Deletions cut 0 bases from V and 4 bases from J, with 12 bases between. This CDR3 region has 15 residues. Germline V gene sequence: CDR1 KGHSH, CDR2 LQKENI. The CDR3 sequence is CASSPPSRARTEAFF. As DNA, the CDR3 is TGTGCCAGCTCACCACCGAGCAGGGCCCGCACTGAAGCTTTCTTT.

This clone appeared a single time. CDR3 sequence (DNA): TGTGCCAGCAGTTTATGGACCCCCCAGGCGGGGGAGACCCAGTACTTC. This encodes CASSLWTPQAGETQYF. The chain combines TRBV28 with TRBJ2-5, with a weak D call TRBD2 (6 bases). The germline CDR1 and CDR2 sequences are MDHEN and SYDVKM. V dropped 0 bases and J dropped 5 bases, with 16 bases sitting between them. This CDR3 has 16 residues.

V is TRBV5-1 and J is TRBJ1-2, with no clear D. V lost 1 base and J 1 base, leaving 11 bases between the germline ends. The CDR3 loop spans 15 amino acids. The germline gives CDR1 SGHRS, CDR2 YFSETQ. The CDR3 DNA sequence: TGCGCCAGCAGCTTGTCGGCAGGCCTTAACTATGGCTACACCTTC. Translation: CASSLSAGLNYGYTF.

The chain joins TRBV5-5 to TRBJ2-2, with D possibly matching TRBD1 (6 bases). Trimming pared 2 bases from V and 1 base from J, leaving 9 bases between. The CDR3 consists of 15 residues. CDR1 and CDR2 (germline): SGHKS, YYEKEE (reference sequence). CDR3: CASSFPTGNTGELFF. The CDR3 bases are TGTGCCAGCAGCTTCCCGACAGGGAACACCGGGGAGCTGTTTTTT. The entire variable domain, with the rest obtained from reference TRBV5-5 and TRBJ2-2, is as follows: DAGVTQSPTHLIKTRGQQVTLRCSPISGHKSVSWYQQVLGQGPQFIFQYYEKEERGRGNFPDRFSARQFPNYSSELNVNALLLGDSALYLCASSFPTGNTGELFFGEGSRLTVL.

This rearrangement joins TRBV28 to TRBJ2-7; TRBD1 matches 9 bases. J gave up 12 bases and V 4 bases, and 7 bases lay outside the gene matches. This CDR3 is 12 amino acids long. The germline V gene has CDR1 MDHEN and CDR2 SYDVKM. The CDR3 sequence: CASSSRDRALYF. The CDR3 DNA sequence: TGTGCCAGCAGTTCCCGGGACAGGGCTCTGTACTTC.

V and J are TRBV4-1 and TRBJ2-7, with 11 nucleotides matching TRBD1. The J segment lost 5 bases and the V segment lost 4 bases, leaving 7 bases of the junction unmatched. In germline, CDR1 is MGHRA, CDR2 YSYEKL. This CDR3 is built from 15 residues. The CDR3 region is CASSPRDRGFHEQYF. In DNA, the CDR3 is TGCGCCAGCAGCCCTAGGGACAGGGGGTTCCACGAGCAGTACTTC.

The rearrangement links TRBV7-9 to TRBJ1-4; D not certain. CDR1 SEHNR and CDR2 FQNEAQ come from the germline V gene (reference sequence). The CDR3 runs to 11 residues. The V and J ends lost 8 bases and 7 bases respectively, with 8 bases between them. The CDR3, as DNA: TGTGCCAGCGAGGATGGTGAAAAACTGTTTTTT. Translation gives CASEDGEKLFF.

The chain uses TRBV30 and TRBJ1-2, with D perhaps matching TRBD1 (5 bases). This CDR3 is built from 13 residues. Germline V gives CDR1 GTSNPN, CDR2 SVGIG (reference sequence). V was pared by 2 bases and J by 2 bases, with 9 bases between. CDR3 loop: CAWSYRLNYGYTF. CDR3 coding DNA: TGTGCCTGGAGTTACAGGTTAAACTATGGCTACACCTTC.

V is TRBV5-8 and J is TRBJ2-1; no clear D. The germline V and J ends were trimmed by 0 bases and 6 bases, with 16 bases remaining between them. The CDR3 runs 16 residues. Germline CDR1 is SGHTS and CDR2 is YDEGEE. CDR3 DNA: TGTGCCAGCAGCTTGGTAGTTGGTTCAAGTAGCAATGAGCAGTTCTTC. Translation gives CASSLVVGSSSNEQFF. The whole variable domain, remainder taken from reference TRBV5-8 and TRBJ2-1, is EAGVTQSPTHLIKTRGQQATLRCSPISGHTSVYWYQQALGLGLQFLLWYDEGEERNRGNFPPRFSGRQFPNYSSELNVNALELEDSALYLCASSLVVGSSSNEQFFGPGTRLTVL.

This clone has just a few counts. The rearrangement uses TRBV30 and TRBJ1-6, with D possibly TRBD1 on 6 matching bases. From germline, CDR1 is GTSNPN and CDR2 SVGIG (reference sequence). CDR3 size: 19 residues. The ends were cut back, 0 bases at V and 1 base at J, with 19 bases in the middle. This CDR3 reads CAWSVQGILSVSYNSPLHF. The CDR3 DNA reads TGTGCCTGGAGTGTCCAGGGGATATTGAGCGTATCCTATAATTCACCCCTCCACTTT.

This clone turned up a few times. The gene calls are TRBV5-8 and TRBJ2-3; TRBD1 aligns across 7 bases. CDR3 length: 16 residues. V was clipped by 0 bases and J by 6 bases; unmatched bases: 10. CDR1 is SGHTS, CDR2 YDEGEE, per germline. CDR3 in amino acids: CASSLGSWTGDDTQYF. The DNA of the CDR3 is TGTGCCAGCAGCTTGGGCTCCTGGACAGGAGATGATACGCAGTATTTT.

The chain recombines TRBV27 with TRBJ1-1; possibly TRBD1 for D (5 bases). The CDR3 spans 13 residues. Germline V lookup: CDR1 MNHEY, CDR2 SMNVEV (reference sequence). The V end lost 3 bases, the J end lost 6 bases, and 11 bases lay between the germline ends. CDR3 residues: CASSFGGGAEAFF. Written as DNA, the CDR3 is TGTGCCAGCAGTTTTGGGGGGGGAGCTGAAGCTTTCTTT.

About this clone itself: The germline gene is not matched at one end of the junction; a read error may be the cause. This sample includes further DNA sequences coding for the same CDR3. This chain uses TRBV27 with TRBJ2-1, with 11 positions matching TRBD1. The CDR3 runs to 13 residues. Germline-derived CDR1 and CDR2 are MNHEY and SMNVEV (reference sequence). The CDR3 region has the DNA TGTGCCAGCAGTCTATCGCCGGGACAGGGGGAGTTCTTC. It translates to CASSLSPGQGEFF.

The V gene is TRBV27, the J gene TRBJ2-7; the D gene is possibly TRBD1 (5 bases). Germline CDR1 MNHEY, CDR2 SMNVEV (reference sequence). The CDR3 contains 13 residues. Trimming removed 3 bases from V and 2 bases from J, with 8 bases in between. The DNA for the CDR3 is TGTGCCAGCAGTTTCGCCAGGGCCTACGAGCAGTACTTC. As protein: CASSFARAYEQYF.

This rearrangement joins TRBV27 to TRBJ1-2; D is ambiguous. The length of the CDR3 is 15 residues. The V end lost 5 bases, the J end lost 5 bases, and 18 bases lay between the germline ends. The germline CDR1 and CDR2 sequences are MNHEY and SMNVEV (reference sequence). The CDR3: CASSLLPGLTYGYTF. The CDR3 coding sequence is TGTGCCAGCAGTCTCCTTCCGGGTCTTACTTATGGCTACACCTTC.

This clone was seen just once. The chain carries TRBV28 and TRBJ2-5, with 11 nucleotides matching TRBD2. The tail of the sequence fits TRBJ2-7 better, so the J call may be wrong. Germline CDR1 reads MDHEN; CDR2 reads SYDVKM. The CDR3 is made up of 18 amino acids. CDR3 protein: CASSLLLAGASDSYEQYF. For the CDR3, the DNA is TGTGCCAGCAGCCTCTTACTAGCGGGAGCCTCCGACTCCTACGAGCAGTACTTC.